Here is one T cell receptor (beta chain) with its context. These data are taken from a study of CD8 T cells in Susac syndrome. RNA in amounts of roughly 0.5 to 1 ug was reverse transcribed with random hexamers. Coverage of TCR beta CDR3 amplification by immunoSEQ multiplex PCR extended to 54 Vbeta and 13 Jbeta. MiXCR was run by TCRdb on the immunoSEQ multiplex PCR reads, yielding one entry per CDR3 protein. The sample holds around 150,000 distinct CDR3 sequences, 90% to 95% seen once. The individuals used as controls were healthy donors who had been matched for both age and sex. Negative magnetic isolation gave CD8+ and CD4+ cells; FACS enriched CD8+ TEMRA. The CDR3 covers 15 residues. Losses at the gene ends were 5 bases for V and 8 bases for J; bases not matched to a gene: 6. Germline V gene lookup returns CDR1 LGHNA and CDR2 YSLEER.

The origin of this receptor is a human donor in good health. The chain couples TRBV4-3 to TRBJ2-3, with TRBD2 identical over 14 bases. Sequencing used CD4+ T cells from PBMCs. CDR3 sequence (DNA): TGCGCCAGCAGCACCGGACTAGCGGGGGGAGCTACGCAGTATTTT. This sequence encodes CASSTGLAGGATQYF.